This TCR beta chain was recovered during a study of cytomegalovirus exposure and HLA in healthy donors. PCR was performed using 60 Vbeta and 13 Jbeta primers. Some clones are missing from TCRdb's copy, which holds only in-frame ones; the method was immunoSEQ multiplex PCR. This table holds around 40,000 clones. CDR1 and CDR2 (germline): LNHNV, YYDKDF (reference sequence). Trimming took off 0 bases at V and 4 bases at J, with 13 bases between the two ends. The CDR3 loop spans 16 amino acids. The chain combines TRBV15 with TRBJ1-5; D is ambiguous. The specimen sequenced was PBMCs. This clonotype originated in a human donor in good health. In nucleotides, the CDR3 is TGTGCCACCAGCAGAGATCTGGTAAGGAGAAATCAGCCCCAGCATTTT. The encoded protein is CATSRDLVRRNQPQHF.